One sample yielded the 27 T cell receptor beta chains listed below, sequenced in a study of blood T cell repertoires in COVID-19. Assay: immunoSEQ multiplex PCR; the TCRdb copy retains only in-frame clones and omits some. The sample contains about 87,000 clones, around 85% of which appear only once. Source material: peripheral blood. The receptors derive from an elderly woman with COVID-19, enrolled during active disease.

The rearrangement uses TRBV10-3 and TRBJ2-7; D possibly corresponds to TRBD1 (6 bases). The CDR3 is 15 amino acids. From germline, CDR1 is ENHRY and CDR2 SYGVKD. V was shortened by 5 bases and J by 1 base, with 15 bases between the two germline ends. The CDR3 protein is CAISWDKGESYEQYF. The DNA of the CDR3 is TGTGCCATCAGTTGGGACAAGGGGGAATCCTACGAGCAGTACTTC.

This chain uses TRBV7-2 with TRBJ2-3; 7 bases are a match to TRBD2. The CDR3 totals 14 residues. CDR1 SGHTA and CDR2 FQGNSA come from the germline V gene. V shed 5 bases, J shed 0 bases, and the junction held 2 bases outside the gene matches. As DNA, the CDR3 is TGTGCCAGCAGCCGGGGAGGGAGCACAGATACGCAGTATTTT. It encodes CASSRGGSTDTQYF.

The chain joins TRBV7-9 to TRBJ1-1; the match to TRBD1 covers 9 bases. The CDR3 contains 15 residues. V lost 8 bases, J lost 4 bases, and 11 bases stayed unmatched. From germline, CDR1 is SEHNR and CDR2 FQNEAQ (reference sequence). The CDR3 region is CASRPWGGQGTEAFF. The CDR3 DNA sequence: TGTGCCAGCCGGCCATGGGGGGGACAGGGCACTGAAGCTTTCTTT.

This chain uses TRBV30 with TRBJ1-3; 7 bases agree with TRBD1. CDR1 and CDR2 (germline): GTSNPN, SVGIG (reference sequence). The CDR3 loop spans 14 amino acids. Unmatched junction bases numbered 5, after V lost 1 base and J lost 5 bases. The CDR3 region is CAWSETGPRNTIYF. The CDR3, as DNA: TGTGCCTGGAGTGAGACAGGGCCCAGAAACACCATATATTTT.

The chain carries TRBV27 and TRBJ2-6; TRBD2 agrees at 7 bases. The CDR3 extends over 13 amino acids. Germline lookup yields CDR1 MNHEY and CDR2 SMNVEV (reference sequence). V lost 9 bases, J lost 2 bases, and 1 base stayed unmatched. CDR3: CASGTTGANVLTF. For the CDR3, the DNA is TGTGCCAGTGGGACTACTGGGGCCAACGTCCTGACTTTC. Together with reference TRBV27 and TRBJ2-6, the CDR3 gives the full variable domain: EAQVTQNPRYLITVTGKKLTVTCSQNMNHEYMSWYRQDPGLGLRQIYYSMNVEVTDKGDVPEGYKVSRKEKRNFPLILESPSPNQTSLYFCASGTTGANVLTFGAGSRLTVL.

The chain recombines TRBV7-9 with TRBJ1-2; 7 nucleotides agree with TRBD1. The J segment lost 4 bases and the V segment lost 5 bases, leaving 7 bases of the junction unmatched. Germline CDR1 reads SEHNR; CDR2 reads FQNEAQ (reference sequence). The CDR3 is made up of 14 amino acids. The CDR3, as DNA: TGTGCCAGCAGCCAGGCAGGGGGAGCCTATGGCTACACCTTC. This codes for CASSQAGGAYGYTF. The full variable domain, completed using reference TRBV7-9 and TRBJ1-2, is DTGVSQNPRHKITKRGQNVTFRCDPISEHNRLYWYRQTLGQGPEFLTYFQNEAQLEKSRLLSDRFSAERPKGSFSTLEIQRTEQGDSAMYLCASSQAGGAYGYTFGSGTRLTVV.

This chain joins TRBV19 and TRBJ2-7, with a tentative D call TRBD1 (5 bases). CDR3 size: 16 residues. Germline assignment: CDR1 LNHDA and CDR2 SQIVND (reference sequence). With 5 bases removed from V and 4 bases from J, the gap between germline ends came to 21 bases. Here the CDR3 DNA reads TGTGCCAGTAGTCCTTCCTTATCGCGACAGACATACGAGCAGTACTTC. Encoded protein: CASSPSLSRQTYEQYF.

The chain uses TRBV30 and TRBJ2-3; TRBD1 matches 7 bases. Germline CDR1 and CDR2: GTSNPN and SVGIG (reference sequence). This CDR3 has 11 residues. V lost 4 bases, J lost 6 bases, and 1 base stayed unmatched. CDR3 in DNA: TGTGCCTGGATGGACAGGGATACGCAGTATTTT. This sequence encodes CAWMDRDTQYF.

The rearrangement links TRBV9 to TRBJ2-5, with 10 bases fitting TRBD1. Germline V gene sequence: CDR1 SGDLS, CDR2 YYNGEE. J gave up 4 bases and V 1 base, and 7 bases lay outside the gene matches. The CDR3 length is 16 residues. The CDR3 spells CASSVQTGGGVETQYF. CDR3 sequence (DNA): TGTGCCAGCAGCGTACAGACAGGGGGCGGCGTAGAGACCCAGTACTTC. The full variable domain, in which reference TRBV9 and TRBJ2-5 provide the parts outside the CDR3, is DSGVTQTPKHLITATGQRVTLRCSPRSGDLSVYWYQQSLDQGLQFLIQYYNGEERAKGNILERFSAQQFPDLHSELNLSSLELGDSALYFCASSVQTGGGVETQYFGPGTRLLVL.

This chain uses TRBV19 with TRBJ2-7, with TRBD1 matching 7 bases. There are 14 residues in the CDR3. Germline V gene lookup returns CDR1 LNHDA and CDR2 SQIVND (reference sequence). After removal of 7 bases from V and 3 bases from J, the junction contained 9 bases not matched to a gene. The CDR3 is CASTPTGSVYEQYF. In DNA, the CDR3 is TGTGCCAGTACTCCGACAGGGTCAGTCTACGAGCAGTACTTC.

The chain carries TRBV2 and TRBJ1-6; TRBD1 aligns across 11 bases. There are 16 residues in the CDR3. J gave up 8 bases and V 4 bases, and 7 bases lay outside the gene matches. Germline V lookup: CDR1 SNHLY, CDR2 FYNNEI. This chain's CDR3 is CASSAGTGGLYSPLHF. As DNA, the CDR3 is TGTGCCAGCAGTGCCGGGACAGGGGGATTATATTCACCCCTCCACTTT.

The V and J genes are TRBV4-1 and TRBJ1-2, with TRBD1 matching 10 bases. Germline values: CDR1 MGHRA, CDR2 YSYEKL. J was trimmed by 2 bases and V by 2 bases; bases with no gene match: 5. CDR3 size: 16 residues. In DNA form, the CDR3 reads TGCGCCAGCAGCCAACTGGACAGGGGGTACAACTATGGCTACACCTTC. Amino acids: CASSQLDRGYNYGYTF.

The gene calls are TRBV4-2 and TRBJ2-5, with TRBD1 identical over 8 bases. V lost 4 bases and J lost 5; bases outside the gene matches: 24. Germline V CDR1 and CDR2: LGHNA, YNFKEQ. CDR3 length: 20 amino acids. CDR3 loop: CASSPRRVGTGGFYRETQYF. CDR3 nucleotide sequence: TGTGCCAGCAGCCCCAGAAGGGTGGGAACAGGGGGGTTTTATAGGGAGACCCAGTACTTC.

This chain's CDR3 is CASSLVSGRAGEQFF. CDR3 in DNA: TGTGCCAGCAGCTTAGTAAGCGGGAGGGCCGGTGAGCAGTTCTTC. The rearrangement links TRBV7-9 to TRBJ2-1; TRBD2 agrees at 10 bases. This CDR3 has 15 amino acids. Unmatched junction bases numbered 6, after V lost 1 base and J lost 9 bases. CDR1 SEHNR and CDR2 FQNEAQ come from the germline V gene (reference sequence).

The chain is built from TRBV4-2 and TRBJ2-2; TRBD2 is a possible D gene (5 bases). This CDR3 comprises 16 residues. With 1 base removed from V and 4 bases from J, the gap between germline ends came to 13 bases. CDR1 and CDR2 (germline): LGHNA, YNFKEQ. CDR3 region: CASSQVVGRGTGELFF. Here the CDR3 DNA reads TGTGCCAGCAGCCAAGTCGTGGGCCGGGGCACCGGGGAGCTGTTTTTT.

The chain has TRBV7-8 and TRBJ2-5, with 9 bases aligning to TRBD1. CDR1 is SGHVS and CDR2 is FQNEAQ in the germline V gene. The CDR3 contains 16 residues. V shed 3 bases, J shed 9 bases, and the junction held 14 bases outside the gene matches. The CDR3 DNA reads TGTGCCAGCAGCTTGGATGGGACAGGGAGGCTCGGGGCCCAGTACTTC. Amino acid sequence: CASSLDGTGRLGAQYF.

The CDR3 sequence: CASSLGQGNYGYTF. CDR3 coding DNA: TGTGCCAGCAGCTTAGGCCAGGGTAACTATGGCTACACCTTC. The V gene is TRBV7-8, the J gene TRBJ1-2; tentatively, D is TRBD1 (5 bases). CDR3 length: 14 amino acids. Trimming stripped 1 base from V and 1 base from J, with 7 bases between. Per germline, CDR1 SGHVS and CDR2 FQNEAQ.

The chain recombines TRBV19 with TRBJ1-2; 8 bases align to TRBD1. Trimming removed 6 bases from V and 2 bases from J; junction bases left unmatched: 8. The CDR3 has 15 residues. Germline loops: CDR1 LNHDA, CDR2 SQIVND (reference sequence). The CDR3 DNA reads as TGTGCCAGTAGATTAGGACAGGGTTGGAACTATGGCTACACCTTC. Protein sequence: CASRLGQGWNYGYTF. The full variable domain, its missing parts supplied by reference TRBV19 and TRBJ1-2, is DGGITQSPKYLFRKEGQNVTLSCEQNLNHDAMYWYRQDPGQGLRLIYYSQIVNDFQKGDIAEGYSVSREKKESFPLTVTSAQKNPTAFYLCASRLGQGWNYGYTFGSGTRLTVV.

The V and J genes are TRBV7-6 and TRBJ2-7, with 7 bases identical to TRBD1. The CDR3 is 13 amino acids. The germline V gene has CDR1 SGHVS and CDR2 FNYEAQ. V lost 2 bases, J lost 5 bases, and 3 bases stayed unmatched. Written as DNA, the CDR3 is TGTGCCAGCAGCTTATGGCAGGGGGACGAGCAGTACTTC. As protein: CASSLWQGDEQYF. The full variable domain, rest sourced from reference TRBV7-6 and TRBJ2-7, is GAGVSQSPRYKVTKRGQDVALRCDPISGHVSLYWYRQALGQGPEFLTYFNYEAQQDKSGLPNDRFSAERPEGSISTLTIQRTEQRDSAMYRCASSLWQGDEQYFGPGTRLTVT.

The chain combines TRBV9 with TRBJ2-3, with D possibly matching TRBD2 (7 bases). Germline CDR1 is SGDLS and CDR2 is YYNGEE. V shed 4 bases and J shed 8 bases, with 17 bases lying between them. There are 14 residues in the CDR3. The CDR3 region has the DNA TGTGCCAGCAGCCCGGCGGGGGTACAGGGTACGCAGTATTTT. This sequence encodes CASSPAGVQGTQYF.

The chain is built from TRBV10-3 and TRBJ2-7; maybe TRBD2 (6 bases). Trimming pared 7 bases from V and 0 bases from J, leaving 10 bases between. CDR1 and CDR2 from the germline V gene are ENHRY and SYGVKD. The CDR3 is made up of 13 amino acids. Here the CDR3 DNA reads TGTGCCATCAAGGAGGGATTCTCCTACGAGCAGTACTTC. This gives the protein CAIKEGFSYEQYF.

V gene TRBV7-2 combines with J gene TRBJ2-5, with 13 bases aligning to TRBD2. This CDR3 comprises 15 residues. The germline V gene has CDR1 SGHTA and CDR2 FQGNSA. After removal of 5 bases from V and 5 bases from J, the junction contained 5 bases not matched to a gene. The CDR3 DNA is TGTGCCAGCAGCACTAGCGGGGGGGCCTTGGAGACCCAGTACTTC. This gives the protein CASSTSGGALETQYF.

Turning to this clone: Other DNA variants within this sample encode the same CDR3. The J gene is TRBJ2-5, the V gene TRBV5-1; D uncertain. Trimming stripped 1 base from V and 3 bases from J, with 4 bases between. The CDR3 runs 12 residues. Germline V lookup: CDR1 SGHRS, CDR2 YFSETQ. The CDR3 nucleotides are TGCGCCAGCAGCTTGACGGAAGAGACCCAGTACTTC. This encodes CASSLTEETQYF.

The chain has TRBV7-3 and TRBJ2-7, with D possibly matching TRBD1 (7 bases). CDR1 and CDR2 (germline): SGHTA, FQGTGA. The CDR3 has 17 residues. The V and J ends lost 2 bases and 1 base respectively, with 18 bases between them. CDR3 sequence reads: CASSLEFGGTASYEQYF. CDR3 nucleotide sequence: TGTGCCAGCAGCTTAGAATTCGGCGGGACAGCTTCCTACGAGCAGTACTTC.

The rearrangement links TRBV18 to TRBJ2-1; no firm D call. CDR1 is KGHSH, CDR2 LQKENI, per germline. The CDR3 sequence is 12 residues long. V was cut by 7 bases and J by 10 bases, with 14 bases left in between. CDR3 protein: CASCPGLEEQFF. The CDR3 DNA reads TGTGCCAGCTGCCCCGGTCTGGAGGAGCAGTTCTTC.

The chain uses TRBV18 and TRBJ2-5, with a possible D match to TRBD1 (5 bases). Germline CDR1 reads KGHSH; CDR2 reads LQKENI. The CDR3 covers 13 residues. Deletions cut 4 bases from V and 5 bases from J, with 11 bases between. The CDR3 region has the DNA TGTGCCAGCTCACGGGGCCAACCGGAGACCCAGTACTTC. Protein: CASSRGQPETQYF.

The gene calls are TRBV6-5 and TRBJ2-7, with TRBD1 identical over 9 bases. Per the germline V gene, CDR1 is MNHEY and CDR2 is SVGAGI. The CDR3 has 12 residues. V lost 6 bases and J lost 9; bases outside the gene matches: 6. CDR3 sequence: CASSTGGVRQYF. CDR3 DNA: TGTGCCAGCAGCACAGGGGGCGTAAGGCAGTACTTC.